Listed below are T cell receptor beta chains from one sample, sequenced in a study of blood T cell repertoires in COVID-19. Some clones are missing from TCRdb's copy, which holds only in-frame ones; the method was immunoSEQ multiplex PCR. This sample carries around 160,000 clones, about 83% of them seen once, and the ten largest clones take over 11%. Source material: peripheral blood. The receptors were sampled from a woman aged 80 or over with acute or convalescent COVID-19. The CDR3 runs from the conserved cysteine through the conserved F or W. D genes are given only for firm matches. Size is omitted from some rows. Given values are once, few, many or a class for expanded clones.

J gene: TRBJ2-3
clone size: NA
V gene: TRBV5-1
D gene: NA
CDR3 DNA: TGCGCCAGCAGCGACGGACAACGCCTTAGCACAGATACGCAGTATTTT
CDR3 protein: CASSDGQRLSTDTQYF

J gene: TRBJ2-1
clone size: many
V gene: TRBV19
D gene: TRBD2
CDR3 DNA: TGTGCCAGTAAGGGCCTGGGAGCGGGAGGGCCTGGTGAGCAGTTCTTC
CDR3 protein: CASKGLGAGGPGEQFF

J gene: TRBJ2-7
clone size: NA
V gene: TRBV10-2
D gene: NA
CDR3 DNA: TGCGCCAGCCGCGCTCCCTCCTACGAGCAGTACTTC
CDR3 protein: CASRAPSYEQYF

J gene: TRBJ1-2
clone size: once
V gene: TRBV3-1/TRBV3-2
D gene: NA
CDR3 DNA: TGTGCCAGCAGGGGCCAGGGGCAGGACTATGGCTACACCTTC
CDR3 protein: CASRGQGQDYGYTF

J gene: TRBJ2-3
clone size: NA
V gene: TRBV7-2
D gene: TRBD2
CDR3 DNA: TGTGCCAGCAGCGAGGGACTAGCGGGAGTGTCTGTCGCAGATACGCAGTATTTT
CDR3 protein: CASSEGLAGVSVADTQYF

J gene: TRBJ2-5
clone size: NA
V gene: TRBV7-2
D gene: TRBD2
CDR3 DNA: TGTGCCAGCAGCAATCGACTAGCGGGGGGCCTAAACCAAGAGACCCAGTACTTC
CDR3 protein: CASSNRLAGGLNQETQYF

J gene: TRBJ2-1
clone size: NA
V gene: TRBV3-1/TRBV3-2
D gene: TRBD1
CDR3 DNA: TGTGCCAGCAGTCGGACAGGGTCTGAGCAGTTCTTC
CDR3 protein: CASSRTGSEQFF

J gene: TRBJ2-7
clone size: NA
V gene: TRBV27
D gene: NA
CDR3 DNA: TGTGCCAGCAGTCTTTACCGGGACTTTGGGGCCTACGAGCAGTACTTC
CDR3 protein: CASSLYRDFGAYEQYF

J gene: TRBJ1-6
clone size: few
V gene: TRBV18
D gene: TRBD1
CDR3 DNA: TGTGCCAGCTCACCTGGAGAGGGGGCTCAATCACCCCTCCACTTT
CDR3 protein: CASSPGEGAQSPLHF

J gene: TRBJ2-2
clone size: NA
V gene: TRBV5-8
D gene: TRBD1
CDR3 DNA: TGTGCCAGCAGCTTGCGGACAGGCGGGGAGCTGTTTTTT
CDR3 protein: CASSLRTGGELFF

J gene: TRBJ2-1
clone size: NA
V gene: TRBV18
D gene: TRBD2
CDR3 DNA: TGTGCCAGCTCACCAGAGACGGGCGGGAGCGGAGTTGAGCAGTTCTTC
CDR3 protein: CASSPETGGSGVEQFF

J gene: TRBJ2-7
clone size: NA
V gene: TRBV5-8
D gene: NA
CDR3 DNA: TGTGCCAGCAGCTTGAGGCCGGGGGTCACCTACGAGCAGTACTTC
CDR3 protein: CASSLRPGVTYEQYF

J gene: TRBJ2-5
clone size: NA
V gene: TRBV3-1/TRBV3-2
D gene: NA
CDR3 DNA: TGTGCCAGCAGCCCTCATATGCGGGGTGGCCAAGAGACCCAGTACTTC
CDR3 protein: CASSPHMRGGQETQYF

J gene: TRBJ2-1
clone size: NA
V gene: TRBV11-3
D gene: TRBD1
CDR3 DNA: TGTGCCAGCAGCTTAGAGGGACAGGGCTCCTACAATGAGCAGTTCTTC
CDR3 protein: CASSLEGQGSYNEQFF

J gene: TRBJ2-5
clone size: NA
V gene: TRBV7-2
D gene: TRBD2
CDR3 DNA: TGTGCCAGCTCACAAGCGGGAGCCCAAGAGACCCAGTACTTC
CDR3 protein: CASSQAGAQETQYF

J gene: TRBJ2-3
clone size: NA
V gene: TRBV5-1
D gene: TRBD2
CDR3 DNA: TGCGCCAGCAGCCCCCTAGCGGGTAGCACAGATACGCAGTATTTT
CDR3 protein: CASSPLAGSTDTQYF

J gene: TRBJ2-5
clone size: NA
V gene: TRBV27
D gene: TRBD1
CDR3 DNA: TGTGCCAGCGGAAGGACAGGGGGTGGGGAGACCCAGTACTTC
CDR3 protein: CASGRTGGGETQYF

J gene: TRBJ2-2
clone size: NA
V gene: TRBV7-2
D gene: TRBD2
CDR3 DNA: TGTGCCAGCAGCTTTGCGGGGGCCGGGGAGCTGTTTTTT
CDR3 protein: CASSFAGAGELFF

J gene: TRBJ1-1
clone size: once
V gene: TRBV3-1/TRBV3-2
D gene: NA
CDR3 DNA: TGTGCCAGCAGCCAAGAAGCCCCGCTGAACACTGAAGCTTTCTTT
CDR3 protein: CASSQEAPLNTEAFF

J gene: TRBJ1-5
clone size: few
V gene: TRBV27
D gene: NA
CDR3 DNA: TGTGCCAGCAGTTTGAGGGCGAATCAGCCCCAGCATTTT
CDR3 protein: CASSLRANQPQHF

J gene: TRBJ1-2
clone size: NA
V gene: TRBV6-5
D gene: TRBD1
CDR3 DNA: TGTGCCAGCAGTTACGGCAGGGGGTTAGATGGCTACACCTTC
CDR3 protein: CASSYGRGLDGYTF

J gene: TRBJ2-2
clone size: few
V gene: TRBV24-1
D gene: NA
CDR3 DNA: TGTGCCACCAGTCTCAGGCGGGTCGAGCTGTTTTTT
CDR3 protein: CATSLRRVELFF

J gene: TRBJ1-4
clone size: NA
V gene: TRBV5-4
D gene: NA
CDR3 DNA: TGTGCCAGCAGCTTTAATAGGGGAATGACTAATGAAAAACTGTTTTTT
CDR3 protein: CASSFNRGMTNEKLFF

J gene: TRBJ2-7
clone size: NA
V gene: TRBV12-3/TRBV12-4
D gene: NA
CDR3 DNA: TGTGCCAGCAGTTCGGGACTGTACTACGAGCAGTACTTC
CDR3 protein: CASSSGLYYEQYF

J gene: TRBJ1-4
clone size: NA
V gene: TRBV10-3
D gene: NA
CDR3 DNA: TGTGCCACCAGCAGGATGAATGAAAAACTGTTTTTT
CDR3 protein: CATSRMNEKLFF

J gene: TRBJ2-5
clone size: NA
V gene: TRBV3-1/TRBV3-2
D gene: TRBD2
CDR3 DNA: TGTGCCAGCAGCTCCCGGGGGGGCCGGCAAGAGACCCAGTACTTC
CDR3 protein: CASSSRGGRQETQYF

J gene: TRBJ1-1
clone size: few
V gene: TRBV6-5
D gene: NA
CDR3 DNA: TGTGCCAGCAGTTACCAACAGGGACCTGAAGCTTTCTTT
CDR3 protein: CASSYQQGPEAFF

J gene: TRBJ1-1
clone size: NA
V gene: TRBV29-1
D gene: TRBD1
CDR3 DNA: TGCAGCGTTGAATGGGACAGGGGGAACACTGAAGCTTTCTTT
CDR3 protein: CSVEWDRGNTEAFF

J gene: TRBJ2-7
clone size: once
V gene: TRBV4-1
D gene: TRBD2
CDR3 DNA: TGCGCCAGCAGCTCCTGGACGCGGGAGTCCCCCTACGAGCAGTACTTC
CDR3 protein: CASSSWTRESPYEQYF